A single sample is the source of the 9 T cell receptor beta chains below, sequenced in a study of cytomegalovirus exposure and HLA in healthy donors. Clones were read by immunoSEQ multiplex PCR, and TCRdb kept only the in-frame ones, dropping some. The table includes approximately 170,000 clones, about four fifths detected once. The sequenced material came from PBMCs. The source of these receptors is a man aged 25-45 years in good health and CMV-seropositive.

V and J are TRBV6-5 and TRBJ2-3; TRBD1 is a possible D gene (6 bases). CDR3 size: 13 residues. V was pared by 0 bases and J by 7 bases, with 8 bases between. CDR1 is MNHEY, CDR2 SVGAGI, per germline. The CDR3 sequence is CASSYSGGHTQYF. In DNA form, the CDR3 reads TGTGCCAGCAGTTACTCAGGGGGACATACGCAGTATTTT.

The chain employs TRBV7-9 and TRBJ1-1, with D hard to call. V was cut by 5 bases and J by 1 base, with 8 bases left in between. Germline V lookup: CDR1 SEHNR, CDR2 FQNEAQ (reference sequence). CDR3 length: 13 residues. The CDR3 sequence is CASSLDTNTEAFF. In nucleotides, the CDR3 is TGTGCCAGCAGCCTTGACACGAACACTGAAGCTTTCTTT.

V gene TRBV5-5 combines with J gene TRBJ1-5; no clear D gene. Germline V gives CDR1 SGHKS, CDR2 YYEKEE (reference sequence). The CDR3 has 15 amino acids. V was clipped by 4 bases and J by 3 bases, with 14 bases between them. The CDR3 loop is CASSQAEGYNQPQHF. The CDR3 DNA is TGTGCCAGCAGCCAGGCCGAAGGTTACAATCAGCCCCAGCATTTT.

This clone was seen a few times. The V gene is TRBV19, the J gene TRBJ1-2; D is uncertain. The CDR3 sequence is 14 residues long. Trimming stripped 6 bases from V and 3 bases from J, with 14 bases between. Looked up from germline, CDR1 is LNHDA and CDR2 is SQIVND (reference sequence). The CDR3 nucleotides are TGTGCCAGTAGAGAACAGAGGGTCGACTATGGCTACACCTTC. It translates to CASREQRVDYGYTF.

V gene TRBV2 combines with J gene TRBJ2-5; perhaps TRBD1 as D (6 bases). This CDR3 has 12 amino acids. V was trimmed by 6 bases and J by 2 bases, leaving 7 bases between them. Germline loops: CDR1 SNHLY, CDR2 FYNNEI. The CDR3 nucleotides read TGTGCCAGCAGAGGACAGCAAGAGACCCAGTACTTC. It specifies CASRGQQETQYF.

This chain uses TRBV7-2 with TRBJ2-5; perhaps TRBD1 as D (5 bases). This CDR3 region has 16 residues. Trimming stripped 5 bases from V and 5 bases from J, with 21 bases between. Germline V gene data show CDR1 as SGHTA and CDR2 as FQGNSA. The CDR3 region is CASSTGLTRRYETQYF. The CDR3 nucleotides read TGTGCCAGCAGCACAGGTCTCACCCGACGGTACGAGACCCAGTACTTC.

This chain links TRBV7-3 with TRBJ2-3, with D unclear. This CDR3 region has 15 residues. Trimming stripped 2 bases from V and 1 base from J, with 10 bases between. Per the germline V gene, CDR1 is SGHTA and CDR2 is FQGTGA. Here the CDR3 reads CASSLSFSGTDTQYF. The CDR3 DNA is TGTGCCAGCAGCTTATCGTTTAGTGGCACAGATACGCAGTATTTT.

This clone was counted between two and nine times. V is TRBV27 and J is TRBJ1-6; D might be TRBD1 (5 bases). The germline V and J ends were trimmed by 5 bases and 6 bases, with 23 bases remaining between them. Germline V gene lookup returns CDR1 MNHEY and CDR2 SMNVEV (reference sequence). This CDR3 region has 18 residues. The CDR3 sequence is CASSPRRLGGVGNSPLHF. In DNA form, the CDR3 reads TGTGCCAGCAGTCCACGCCGACTGGGGGGAGTGGGTAATTCACCCCTCCACTTT.

This clone was observed a handful of times. Distinct nucleotide sequences in the sample also encode this CDR3. The chain links TRBV30 to TRBJ1-2; D remains unclear. V gave up 1 base and J gave up 4 bases, with 4 bases separating them. Germline CDR1 GTSNPN, CDR2 SVGIG (reference sequence). There are 11 residues in the CDR3. The CDR3 loop is CAWSASYGYTF. As DNA, the CDR3 is TGTGCCTGGAGTGCTTCCTATGGCTACACCTTC.